This T cell receptor (beta chain) was captured in a study of identical twins. General study findings and limits: Models underestimated TCR alpha sharing (out-of-frame) in monozygotic twins. Invariant populations such as MAIT and iNKT cells could partly muddle zero-insertion analyses.

Germline-derived CDR1 and CDR2 are LGHNA and YNFKEQ. This CDR3 has 15 residues. V lost 6 bases and J lost 3; bases outside the gene matches: 9. With respect to this clonotype: Its antigen is not known.

TCRdb reprocessed the 5' RACE reads via MiXCR and lists one record per CDR3 protein. The table lists 300,000 to 400,000 distinct CDR3 sequences, about 12% of them singletons. Everyone who gave samples was a healthy Caucasian. This sample was shared with a second study, whose subject was yellow fever vaccine responses in identical twins. That report notes: It has been reported that, in twins, the vaccine T cell response seemed partly convergent and partly personalized.

This TCR was sampled from a woman under 30 in good health. The rearrangement links TRBV4-2 to TRBJ2-5; 8 bases fit TRBD2. Sequenced material: CD8+ T cells sorted from blood. CDR3 sequence: CASSLNGGAEETQYF. CDR3 nucleotide sequence: TGTGCCAGCAGTCTGAACGGGGGGGCCGAAGAGACCCAGTACTTC.